The rows below give T cell receptor beta chains drawn from one sample of a study of identical twins. TCRdb used MiXCR to reprocess the 5' RACE reads, holding one entry per CDR3 protein. The sample includes a few hundred thousand distinct CDR3 sequences, over 8.5% of them seen just once. The same sample was also studied in work on yellow fever vaccine responses in identical twins.

The sample consisted of PBMCs. The origin of the receptors is a young woman in good health. CDR3s include the opening cysteine and the closing phenylalanine or tryptophan.

V gene	CDR3 length	J gene	CDR3 protein
TRBV3-1	14	TRBJ1-5	CASSWAGYNQPQHF
TRBV27	15	TRBJ2-5	CASSPPRDTKETQYF
TRBV6-2/TRBV6-3	17	TRBJ2-7	CASSRSTLTGTLYEQYF
TRBV6-5	17	TRBJ2-2	CASSYSLASGNTGELFF
TRBV20-1	13	TRBJ1-4	CSAISRQNQKLFF
TRBV20-1	12	TRBJ2-7	CSARVVLYEQYF
TRBV15	15	TRBJ1-5	CATSRDRGFNQPQHF
TRBV20-1	16	TRBJ2-3	CSARDQTAESTDTQYF
TRBV7-9	15	TRBJ1-6	CASSLGVAEYSPLHF
TRBV5-6	13	TRBJ2-1	CASSWQGVDEQFF
TRBV12-3/TRBV12-4	16	TRBJ2-3	CASSLELAGEADTQYF